A selection of T cell receptor beta chains follows, all from one sample in a study of blood T cell repertoires in COVID-19. The repertoire was sequenced with immunoSEQ multiplex PCR; TCRdb's copy has only in-frame clones and lacks some. The sample carries about 280,000 clones, approximately 86% recorded once. Sequenced sample: peripheral blood. All receptors derive from a woman younger than 45 who had recovered from COVID-19. Both conserved end residues are part of each CDR3. The D gene is left open where the match is weak.

TRBJ2-2,.,TRBV4-3,CASSVGYEGGGELFF
TRBJ2-1,TRBD2,TRBV4-3,CASSQGRTSGNEQFF
TRBJ1-1,.,TRBV27,CASSGHLNTEAFF
TRBJ1-2,.,TRBV28,CASSSLGSSRHGYTF
TRBJ2-5,.,TRBV29-1,CSVGGEETQYF
TRBJ1-3,.,TRBV9,CASSERTPGDGNTIYF
TRBJ1-3,.,TRBV7-2,CASSLDRGNTIYF
TRBJ1-1,.,TRBV5-4,CAGNRGDINTEAFF
TRBJ2-7,TRBD1,TRBV2,CATYRGYEQYF
TRBJ1-2,.,TRBV6-2/TRBV6-3,CASSSSFDRILYGYTF
TRBJ2-1,.,TRBV5-1,CASSLEGTSYNEQFF
TRBJ2-2,TRBD2,TRBV23-1,CASSQSREAGVCAGELFF
TRBJ2-3,TRBD2,TRBV4-3,CASSQGTLAGVTDTQYF
TRBJ2-3,TRBD2,TRBV18,CASSPPGRGGTDTQYF
TRBJ1-6,.,TRBV7-9,CASSLEKDTYNSPLHF
TRBJ1-2,TRBD1,TRBV7-9,CASSIGQGIIGYGYTF
TRBJ2-1,TRBD2,TRBV4-1,CASSQVDMGLTYNEQFF
TRBJ1-1,TRBD1,TRBV5-1,CASSLGQGLNTEAFF
TRBJ2-3,TRBD2,TRBV6-6,CASSYASGRGADTQYF
TRBJ2-5,.,TRBV12-3/TRBV12-4,CASMRGQGTQYF
TRBJ2-7,TRBD2,TRBV6-6,CASSYLGTNSYEQYF
TRBJ1-2,TRBD1,TRBV19,CASSIGDRAGYTF
TRBJ2-2,.,TRBV28,CASRRLFAGELFF